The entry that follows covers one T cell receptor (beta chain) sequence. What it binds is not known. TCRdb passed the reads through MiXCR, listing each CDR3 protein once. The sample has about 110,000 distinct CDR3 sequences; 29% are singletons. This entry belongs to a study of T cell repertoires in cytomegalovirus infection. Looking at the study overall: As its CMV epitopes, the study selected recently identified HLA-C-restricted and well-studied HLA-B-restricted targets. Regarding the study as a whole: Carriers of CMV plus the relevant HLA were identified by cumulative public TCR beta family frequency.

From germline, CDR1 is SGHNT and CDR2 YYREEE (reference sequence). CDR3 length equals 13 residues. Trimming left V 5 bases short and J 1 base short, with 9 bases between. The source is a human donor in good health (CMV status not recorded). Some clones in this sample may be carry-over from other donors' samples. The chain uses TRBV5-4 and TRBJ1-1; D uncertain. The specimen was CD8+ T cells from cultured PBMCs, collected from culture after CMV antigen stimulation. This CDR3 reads CASSVRQNTEAFF. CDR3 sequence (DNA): TGTGCCAGCAGTGTCCGACAGAACACTGAAGCTTTCTTT.